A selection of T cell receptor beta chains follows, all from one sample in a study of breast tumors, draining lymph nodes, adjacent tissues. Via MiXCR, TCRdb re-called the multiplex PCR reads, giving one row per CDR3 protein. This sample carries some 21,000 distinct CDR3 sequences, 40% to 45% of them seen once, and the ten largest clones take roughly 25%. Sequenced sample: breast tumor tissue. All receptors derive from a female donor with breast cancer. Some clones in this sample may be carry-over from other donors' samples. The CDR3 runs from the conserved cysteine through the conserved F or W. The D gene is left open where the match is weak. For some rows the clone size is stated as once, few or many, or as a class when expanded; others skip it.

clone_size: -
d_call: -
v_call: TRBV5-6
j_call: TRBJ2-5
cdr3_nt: -
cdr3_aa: CASSFYICSARPGTRTQETQYF

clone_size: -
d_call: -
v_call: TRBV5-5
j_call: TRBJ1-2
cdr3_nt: TGTGCCAGCAGCTTGGAACCTACACCAAGTTATGGCTACACCTTC
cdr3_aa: CASSLEPTPSYGYTF

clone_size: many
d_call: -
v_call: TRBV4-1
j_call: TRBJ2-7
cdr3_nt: TGCGCCAGCCGCCCGAGGACGGGACGCTTCTACGAGCAGTACTTC
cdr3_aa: CASRPRTGRFYEQYF

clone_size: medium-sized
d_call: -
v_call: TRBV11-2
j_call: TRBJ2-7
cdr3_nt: TGTGCCAGCAGCCCGGGAAGGGGCCCCTACGAGCAGTACTTC
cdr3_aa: CASSPGRGPYEQYF

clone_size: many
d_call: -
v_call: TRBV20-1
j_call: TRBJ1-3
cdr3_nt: TGCAGTGCTTTAAACTCTGGAAACACCATATATTTT
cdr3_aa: CSALNSGNTIYF

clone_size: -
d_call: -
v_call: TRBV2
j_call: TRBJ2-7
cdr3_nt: TGTGCCAGCACCGAAGGAAGGGTTTACCACGAGCAGTACTTC
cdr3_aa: CASTEGRVYHEQYF

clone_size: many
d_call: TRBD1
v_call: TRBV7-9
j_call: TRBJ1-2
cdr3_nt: TGTGCCAGCTTTCGGACAGGGGGCGACGACTATGGCTACACCTTC
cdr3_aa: CASFRTGGDDYGYTF

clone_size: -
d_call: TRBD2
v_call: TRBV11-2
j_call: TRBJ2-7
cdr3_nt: TGTGCCAGCAGCTGGGGGGGGGTTACCTACGAGCAGTACTTC
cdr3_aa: CASSWGGVTYEQYF

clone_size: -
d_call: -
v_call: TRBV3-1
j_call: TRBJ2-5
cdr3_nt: TGTGCCAGCAGCCAAGCGGGAATGGATAAGACCCAGTACTTC
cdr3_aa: CASSQAGMDKTQYF

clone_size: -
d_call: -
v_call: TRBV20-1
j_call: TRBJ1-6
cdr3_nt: TGCAGTGCCCTAGCCCGGGACCGCATGAATTCACCCCTCCACTTT
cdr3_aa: CSALARDRMNSPLHF

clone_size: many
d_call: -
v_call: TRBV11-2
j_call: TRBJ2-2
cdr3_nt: TGTGCCAGCAGCACCCACCAGGCGGCCGGGGAGCTGTTTTTT
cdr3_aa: CASSTHQAAGELFF

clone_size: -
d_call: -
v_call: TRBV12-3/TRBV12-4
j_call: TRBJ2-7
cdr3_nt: TGTGCCAGCTCCTCAGGTACCTACGAGCAGTACTTC
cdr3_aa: CASSSGTYEQYF

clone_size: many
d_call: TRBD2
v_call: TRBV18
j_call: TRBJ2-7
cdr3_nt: TGTGCCAGCTCGCCGTCTGCGGGGGGCGAGCAGTACTTC
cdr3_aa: CASSPSAGGEQYF

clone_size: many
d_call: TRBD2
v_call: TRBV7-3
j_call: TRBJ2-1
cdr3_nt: TGTGCCAGCAGCTTGAGCGGGAGGTACAATGAGCAGTTCTTC
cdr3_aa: CASSLSGRYNEQFF

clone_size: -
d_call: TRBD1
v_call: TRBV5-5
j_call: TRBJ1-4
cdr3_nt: TGTGCCAGCAGCACGACAGGGATACATGAAAAACTGTTTTTT
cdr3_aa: CASSTTGIHEKLFF

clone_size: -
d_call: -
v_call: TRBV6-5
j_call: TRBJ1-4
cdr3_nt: TGTGCCAGCAAGGGAGTGTCAACTAATGAAAAACTGTTTTTT
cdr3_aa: CASKGVSTNEKLFF

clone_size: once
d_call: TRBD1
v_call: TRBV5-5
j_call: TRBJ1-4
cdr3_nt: TGTGCCAGCAGCTTAGGGGGCACAGGGTCGGACGAAAAACTGTTTTTT
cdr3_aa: CASSLGGTGSDEKLFF

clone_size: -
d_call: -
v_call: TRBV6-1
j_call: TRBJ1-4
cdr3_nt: TGTGCCAGCAGTCGAGGGACCCTACGGATTGATGAAAAACTGTTTTTT
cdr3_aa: CASSRGTLRIDEKLFF

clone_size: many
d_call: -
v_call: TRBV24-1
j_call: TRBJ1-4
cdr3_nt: TGTGCCACCAGTGTAGGAACGGGAAATGAAAAACTGTTTTTT
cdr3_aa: CATSVGTGNEKLFF

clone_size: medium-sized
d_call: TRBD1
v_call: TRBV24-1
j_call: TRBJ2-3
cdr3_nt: TGTGCCGTACAGGGGGCTGGCACAGATACGCAGTATTTT
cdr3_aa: CAVQGAGTDTQYF

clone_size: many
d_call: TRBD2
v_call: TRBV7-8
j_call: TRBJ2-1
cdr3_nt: TGTGCCAGCAGCTCATGGACTAGCGGGGGAGATGAGCAGTTCTTC
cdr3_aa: CASSSWTSGGDEQFF

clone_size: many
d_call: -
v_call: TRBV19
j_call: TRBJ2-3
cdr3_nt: TGTGCCAGTAGTCCCCAAGACAGGCCCCCCACAGATACGCAGTATTTT
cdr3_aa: CASSPQDRPPTDTQYF

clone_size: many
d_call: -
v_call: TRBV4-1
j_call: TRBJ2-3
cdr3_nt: TGCGCCAGCAGCCAAGATCACGGGGAATGGAGGGGAGATACGCAGTATTTT
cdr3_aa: CASSQDHGEWRGDTQYF

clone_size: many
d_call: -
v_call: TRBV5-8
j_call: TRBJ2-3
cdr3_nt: TGTGCCAGCAGCTTAGGCAGGGCCGTAGATACGCAGTATTTT
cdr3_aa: CASSLGRAVDTQYF

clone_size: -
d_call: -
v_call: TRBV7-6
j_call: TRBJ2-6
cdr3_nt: TGTGCCAGCAGCCTAGCGGCAGGGGACGGGGCCAACGTCCTGACTTTC
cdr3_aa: CASSLAAGDGANVLTF

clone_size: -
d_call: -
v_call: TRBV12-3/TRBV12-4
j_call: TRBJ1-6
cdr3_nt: TGTGCCAGCAGTTCGGGTGGAGCCTCCTATAATTCACCCCTCCACTTT
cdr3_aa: CASSSGGASYNSPLHF

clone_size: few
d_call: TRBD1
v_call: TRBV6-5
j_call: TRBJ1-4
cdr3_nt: TGTGCCAGCAGTTACACGACAGGGACTAATGAAAAACTGTTTTTT
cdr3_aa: CASSYTTGTNEKLFF

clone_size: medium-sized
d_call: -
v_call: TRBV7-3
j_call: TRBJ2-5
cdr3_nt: TGTGCCAGCAGCTCATCGACCCAGGGGCGAGAGACCCAGTACTTC
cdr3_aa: CASSSSTQGRETQYF

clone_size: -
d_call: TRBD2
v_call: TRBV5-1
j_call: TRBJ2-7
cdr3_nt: TGCGCCAGCAGGGCTAGCGGGACCGACTACGAGCAGTACTTC
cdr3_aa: CASRASGTDYEQYF

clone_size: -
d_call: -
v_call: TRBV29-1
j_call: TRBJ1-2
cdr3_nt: TGCAGCGTTGTTGGCTTAGATGGCTACACCTTC
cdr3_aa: CSVVGLDGYTF

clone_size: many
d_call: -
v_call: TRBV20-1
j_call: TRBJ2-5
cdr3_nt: TGCAGTGCTAGAGAGACAGCCATAGAGACCCAGTACTTC
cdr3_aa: CSARETAIETQYF

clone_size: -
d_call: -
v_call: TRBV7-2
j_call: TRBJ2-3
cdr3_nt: TGTGCCAGCAGCTTTTGCGCACAGACGCAGCCTTTC
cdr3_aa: CASSFCAQTQPF

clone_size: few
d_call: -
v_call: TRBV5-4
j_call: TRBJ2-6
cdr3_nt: TGTGCCAGCAGCCCAGGGAGCTCTGGGGCCAACGTCCTGACTTTC
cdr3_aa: CASSPGSSGANVLTF

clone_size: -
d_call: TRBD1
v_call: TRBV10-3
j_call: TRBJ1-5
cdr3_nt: TGTGCCATCAGTGAGGGGACAGGGTTAGGCAGAGAGCCCCAGCATTTT
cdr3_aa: CAISEGTGLGREPQHF

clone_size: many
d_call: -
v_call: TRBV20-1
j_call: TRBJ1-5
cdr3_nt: TGCAGTGCTAGACTTAGCGGACTGGCCTATCAGCCCCAGCATTTT
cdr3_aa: CSARLSGLAYQPQHF

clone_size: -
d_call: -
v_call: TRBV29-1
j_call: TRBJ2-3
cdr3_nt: TGCAGCGTTGAAGTTGGAAGCTCAGATACGCAGTATTTT
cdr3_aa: CSVEVGSSDTQYF

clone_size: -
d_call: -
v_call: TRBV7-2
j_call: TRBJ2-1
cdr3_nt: TGTGCCAGCAGCTCTCAGCGGAGCTCCTACAATGAGCAGTTCTTC
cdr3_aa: CASSSQRSSYNEQFF

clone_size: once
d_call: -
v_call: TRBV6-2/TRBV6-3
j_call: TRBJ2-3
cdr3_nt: TGTGCCAGCATACGGGATCAGACAGATACGCAGTATTTT
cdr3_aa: CASIRDQTDTQYF

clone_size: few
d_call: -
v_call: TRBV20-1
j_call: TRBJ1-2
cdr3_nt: TGCAGTGCTTCGATACCGACAGGCAGTGGCGGCTACACCTTC
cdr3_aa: CSASIPTGSGGYTF

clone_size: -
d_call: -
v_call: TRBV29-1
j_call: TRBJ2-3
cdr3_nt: TGCAGCGTTGAGTCTAGCGCCACAGATACGCAGTATTTT
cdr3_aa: CSVESSATDTQYF

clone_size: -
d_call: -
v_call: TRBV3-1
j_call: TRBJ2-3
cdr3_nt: TGTGCCAGCAGCCAACCACGGGGCGGGCCAGATACGCAGTATTTT
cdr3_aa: CASSQPRGGPDTQYF

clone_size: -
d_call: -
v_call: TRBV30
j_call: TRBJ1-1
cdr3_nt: TGTGCCTGGAGCCGGGACGTCTACACTGAAGCTTTCTTT
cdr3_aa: CAWSRDVYTEAFF

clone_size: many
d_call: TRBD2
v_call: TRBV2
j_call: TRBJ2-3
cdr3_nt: TGTGCCAGCAGTGCGGGGGGGGTGACGAATACGCAGTATTTT
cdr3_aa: CASSAGGVTNTQYF

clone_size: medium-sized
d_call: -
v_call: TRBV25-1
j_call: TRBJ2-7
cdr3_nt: TGTGCCAGCAGTGAACCGCGGGGGCACTCCTACGAGCAGTACTTC
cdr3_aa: CASSEPRGHSYEQYF

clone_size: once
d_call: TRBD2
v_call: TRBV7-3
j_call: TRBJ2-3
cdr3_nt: TGTGCCAGCAGCAGTCTAGCGGGCACAACGGATACGCAGTATTTT
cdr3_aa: CASSSLAGTTDTQYF

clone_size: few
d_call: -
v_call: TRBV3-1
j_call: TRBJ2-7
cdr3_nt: TGTGCCAGCAGCGCGGGACTCATAGCCTACGAGCAGTACTTC
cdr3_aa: CASSAGLIAYEQYF

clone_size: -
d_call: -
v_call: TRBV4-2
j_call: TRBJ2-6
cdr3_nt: TGTGCCAGCAGCGTAACAGATACCGGGGCCAACGTCCTGACTTTC
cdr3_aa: CASSVTDTGANVLTF

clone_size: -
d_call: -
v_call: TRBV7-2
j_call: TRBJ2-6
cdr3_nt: TGTGCCAGCAGCCTGCTCGGTACTGGGGCCAACGTCCTGACTTTC
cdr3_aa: CASSLLGTGANVLTF

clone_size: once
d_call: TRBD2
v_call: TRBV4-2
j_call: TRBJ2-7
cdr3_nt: TGTGCCAGCAGCCAAGATCTGCGGTCTAGCGGAGCCTACGAGCAGTACTTC
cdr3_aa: CASSQDLRSSGAYEQYF

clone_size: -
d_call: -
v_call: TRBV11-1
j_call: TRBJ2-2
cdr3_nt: TGTGCCAGCAGCTCAGGCATGGATGCCGGGGAACTGTTTTTT
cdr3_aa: CASSSGMDAGELFF

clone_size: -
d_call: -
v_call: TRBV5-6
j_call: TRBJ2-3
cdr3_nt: TGTGCCAGCACGGTAGGCACAGATACGCAGTATTTT
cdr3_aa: CASTVGTDTQYF

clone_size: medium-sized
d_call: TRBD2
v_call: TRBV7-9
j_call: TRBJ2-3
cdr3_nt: TGTGCCAGCAGCTTAATTAGCGGGGGCACAGATACGCAGTATTTT
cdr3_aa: CASSLISGGTDTQYF

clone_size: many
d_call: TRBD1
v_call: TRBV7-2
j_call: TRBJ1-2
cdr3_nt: TGTGCCAGCAGTCCGGGGACAGGCCTAACGGGTGGCTACACCTTC
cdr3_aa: CASSPGTGLTGGYTF

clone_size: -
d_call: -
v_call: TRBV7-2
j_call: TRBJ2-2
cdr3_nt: TGTGCCAGCAGCTTGTGGGGTAACACCGGGGAGCTGTTTTTT
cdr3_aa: CASSLWGNTGELFF